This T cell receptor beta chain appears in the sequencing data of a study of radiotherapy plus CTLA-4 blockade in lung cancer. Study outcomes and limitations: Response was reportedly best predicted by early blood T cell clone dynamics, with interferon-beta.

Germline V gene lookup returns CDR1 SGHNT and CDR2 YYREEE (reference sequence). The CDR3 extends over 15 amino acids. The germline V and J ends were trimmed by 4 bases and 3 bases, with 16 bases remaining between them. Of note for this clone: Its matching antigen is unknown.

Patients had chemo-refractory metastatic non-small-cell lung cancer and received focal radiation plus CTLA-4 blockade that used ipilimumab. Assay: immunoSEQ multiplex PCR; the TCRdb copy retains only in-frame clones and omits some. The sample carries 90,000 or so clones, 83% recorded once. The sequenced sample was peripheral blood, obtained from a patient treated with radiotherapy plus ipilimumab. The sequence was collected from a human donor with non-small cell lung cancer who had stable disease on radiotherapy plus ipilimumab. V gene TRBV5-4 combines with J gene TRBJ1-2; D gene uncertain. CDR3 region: CASSPSYRAHYGYTF. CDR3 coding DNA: TGTGCCAGCAGCCCATCATACCGGGCCCACTATGGCTACACCTTC. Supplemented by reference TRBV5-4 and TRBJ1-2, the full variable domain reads ETGVTQSPTHLIKTRGQQVTLRCSSQSGHNTVSWYQQALGQGPQFIFQYYREEENGRGNFPPRFSGLQFPNYSSELNVNALELDDSALYLCASSPSYRAHYGYTFGSGTRLTVV.